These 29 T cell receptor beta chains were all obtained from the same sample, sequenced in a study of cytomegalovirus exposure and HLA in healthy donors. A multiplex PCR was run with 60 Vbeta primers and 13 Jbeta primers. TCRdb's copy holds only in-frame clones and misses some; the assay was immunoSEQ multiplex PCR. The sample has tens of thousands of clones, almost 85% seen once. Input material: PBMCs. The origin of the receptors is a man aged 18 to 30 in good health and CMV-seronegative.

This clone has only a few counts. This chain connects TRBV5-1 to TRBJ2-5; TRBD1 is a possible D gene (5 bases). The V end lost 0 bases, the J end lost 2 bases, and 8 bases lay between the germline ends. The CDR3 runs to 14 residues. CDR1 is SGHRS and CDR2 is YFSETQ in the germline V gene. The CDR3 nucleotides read TGCGCCAGCAGCTTGGAAAAGGGGCAAGAGACCCAGTACTTC. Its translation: CASSLEKGQETQYF.

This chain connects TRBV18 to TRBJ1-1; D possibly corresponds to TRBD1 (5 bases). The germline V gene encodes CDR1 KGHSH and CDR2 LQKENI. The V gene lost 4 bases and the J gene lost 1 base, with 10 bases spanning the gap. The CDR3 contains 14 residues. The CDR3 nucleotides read TGTGCCAGCTCACTCGGGGGTCAGAACACTGAAGCTTTCTTT. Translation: CASSLGGQNTEAFF.

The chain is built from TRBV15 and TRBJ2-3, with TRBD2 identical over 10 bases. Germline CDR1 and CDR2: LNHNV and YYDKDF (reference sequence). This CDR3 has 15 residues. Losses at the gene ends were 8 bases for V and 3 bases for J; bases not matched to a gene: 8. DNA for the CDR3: TGTGCCACCTCCACCGGGACTAGCGAAACAGATACGCAGTATTTT. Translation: CATSTGTSETDTQYF. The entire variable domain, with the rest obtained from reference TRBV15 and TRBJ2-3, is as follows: DAMVIQNPRYQVTQFGKPVTLSCSQTLNHNVMYWYQQKSSQAPKLLFHYYDKDFNNEADTPDNFQSRRPNTSFCFLDIRSPGLGDTAMYLCATSTGTSETDTQYFGPGTRLTVL.

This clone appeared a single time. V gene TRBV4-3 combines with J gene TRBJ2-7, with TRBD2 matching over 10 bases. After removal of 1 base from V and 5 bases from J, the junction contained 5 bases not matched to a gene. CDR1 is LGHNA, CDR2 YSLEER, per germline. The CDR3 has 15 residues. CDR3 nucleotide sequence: TGCGCCAGCAGCCAAGTCTTAGCGGGAGGTGACGAGCAGTACTTC. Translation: CASSQVLAGGDEQYF.

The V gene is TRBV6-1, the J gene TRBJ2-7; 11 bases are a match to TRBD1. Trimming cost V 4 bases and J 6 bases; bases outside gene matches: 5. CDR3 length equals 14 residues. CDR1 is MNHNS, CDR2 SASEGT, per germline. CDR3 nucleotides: TGTGCCAGCAGTGTGAGGACAGGGGGCTCCGAGCAGTACTTC. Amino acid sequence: CASSVRTGGSEQYF.

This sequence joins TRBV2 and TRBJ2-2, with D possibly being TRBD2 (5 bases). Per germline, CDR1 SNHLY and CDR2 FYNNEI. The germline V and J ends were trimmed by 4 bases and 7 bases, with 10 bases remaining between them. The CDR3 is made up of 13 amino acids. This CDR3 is CASSGVRDGELFF. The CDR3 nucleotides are TGTGCCAGCAGTGGGGTTCGGGACGGGGAGCTGTTTTTT.

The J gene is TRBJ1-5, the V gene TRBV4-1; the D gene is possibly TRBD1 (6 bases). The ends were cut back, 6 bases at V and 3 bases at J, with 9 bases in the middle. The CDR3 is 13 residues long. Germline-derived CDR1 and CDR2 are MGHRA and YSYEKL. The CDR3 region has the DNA TGCGCCAGCAGTATGGGGGCCAATCAGCCCCAGCATTTT. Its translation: CASSMGANQPQHF.

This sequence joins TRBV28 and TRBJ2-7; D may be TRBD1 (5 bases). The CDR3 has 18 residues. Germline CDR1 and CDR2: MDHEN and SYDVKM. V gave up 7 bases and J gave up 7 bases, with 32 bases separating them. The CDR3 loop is CASTLSPARTKFNPEQYF. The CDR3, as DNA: TGTGCCAGCACCCTATCACCCGCGCGGACAAAATTTAATCCGGAGCAGTACTTC. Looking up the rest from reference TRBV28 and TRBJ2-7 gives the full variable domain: DVKVTQSSRYLVKRTGEKVFLECVQDMDHENMFWYRQDPGLGLRLIYFSYDVKMKEKGDIPEGYSVSREKKERFSLILESASTNQTSMYLCASTLSPARTKFNPEQYFGPGTRLTVT.

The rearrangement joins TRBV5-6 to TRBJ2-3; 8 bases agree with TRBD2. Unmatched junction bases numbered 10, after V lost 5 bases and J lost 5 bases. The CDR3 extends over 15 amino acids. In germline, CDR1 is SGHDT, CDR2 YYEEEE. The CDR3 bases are TGTGCCAGCAGTTACTATAGCGGGACGGGAGATACGCAGTATTTT. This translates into CASSYYSGTGDTQYF.

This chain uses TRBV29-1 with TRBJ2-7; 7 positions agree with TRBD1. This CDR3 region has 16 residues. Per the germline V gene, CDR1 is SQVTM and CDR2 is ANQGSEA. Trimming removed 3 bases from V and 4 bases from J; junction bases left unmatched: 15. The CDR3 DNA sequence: TGCAGCGTTGAGTTAGGGGACAGAACCTCCTATTACGAGCAGTACTTC. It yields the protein CSVELGDRTSYYEQYF.

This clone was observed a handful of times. CDR3 DNA: TGTGCCTGGAGTGTACAGGACTCTGGAAACACCATATATTTT. It yields the protein CAWSVQDSGNTIYF. V is TRBV30 and J is TRBJ1-3; the D gene is possibly TRBD1 (5 bases). The germline V and J ends were trimmed by 0 bases and 0 bases, with 6 bases remaining between them. The CDR3 spans 14 residues. Germline V gene sequence: CDR1 GTSNPN, CDR2 SVGIG (reference sequence).

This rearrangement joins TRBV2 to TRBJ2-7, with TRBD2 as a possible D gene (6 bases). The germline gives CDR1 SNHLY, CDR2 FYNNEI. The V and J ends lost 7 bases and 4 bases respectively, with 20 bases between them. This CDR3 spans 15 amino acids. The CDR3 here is CASTSGDSPYYEQYF. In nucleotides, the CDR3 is TGTGCCAGCACTAGTGGGGACTCCCCCTATTACGAGCAGTACTTC.

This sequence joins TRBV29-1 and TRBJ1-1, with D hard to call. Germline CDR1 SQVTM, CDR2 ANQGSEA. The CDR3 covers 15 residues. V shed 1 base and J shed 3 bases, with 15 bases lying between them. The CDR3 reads CSVEVRGVRHTEAFF. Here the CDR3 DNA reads TGCAGCGTTGAAGTAAGAGGCGTCCGGCACACTGAAGCTTTCTTT.

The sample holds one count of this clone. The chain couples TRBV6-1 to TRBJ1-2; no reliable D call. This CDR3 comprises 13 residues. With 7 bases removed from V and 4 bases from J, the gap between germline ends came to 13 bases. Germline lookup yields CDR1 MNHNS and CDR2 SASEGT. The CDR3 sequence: CASTTIPRYGYTF. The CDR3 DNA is TGTGCCAGCACCACTATACCACGCTATGGCTACACCTTC.

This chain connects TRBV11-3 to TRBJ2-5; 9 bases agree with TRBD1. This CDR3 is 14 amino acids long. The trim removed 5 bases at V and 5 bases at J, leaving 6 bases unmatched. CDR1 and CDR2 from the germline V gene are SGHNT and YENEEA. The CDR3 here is CASSTGTGYETQYF. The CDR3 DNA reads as TGTGCCAGCAGCACCGGGACAGGGTACGAGACCCAGTACTTC.

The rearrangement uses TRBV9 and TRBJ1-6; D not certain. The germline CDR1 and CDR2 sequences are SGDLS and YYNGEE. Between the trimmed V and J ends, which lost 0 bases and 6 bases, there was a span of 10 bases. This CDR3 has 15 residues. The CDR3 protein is CASSVGPGGNSPLHF. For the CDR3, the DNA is TGTGCCAGCAGCGTAGGCCCAGGAGGTAATTCACCCCTCCACTTT.

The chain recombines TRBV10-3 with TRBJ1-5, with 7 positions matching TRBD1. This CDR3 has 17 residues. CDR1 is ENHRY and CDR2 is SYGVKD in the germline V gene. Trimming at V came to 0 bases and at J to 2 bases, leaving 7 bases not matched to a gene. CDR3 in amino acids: CAISESMLGQGNQPQHF. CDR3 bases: TGTGCCATCAGTGAGTCGATGCTTGGACAGGGCAATCAGCCCCAGCATTTT.

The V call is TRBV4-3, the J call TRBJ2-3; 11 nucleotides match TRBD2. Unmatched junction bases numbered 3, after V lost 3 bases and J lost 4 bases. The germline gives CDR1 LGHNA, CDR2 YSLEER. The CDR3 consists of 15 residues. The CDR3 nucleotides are TGCGCCAGCAGCCAGACTAGCGGGATTGCAGATACGCAGTATTTT. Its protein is CASSQTSGIADTQYF.

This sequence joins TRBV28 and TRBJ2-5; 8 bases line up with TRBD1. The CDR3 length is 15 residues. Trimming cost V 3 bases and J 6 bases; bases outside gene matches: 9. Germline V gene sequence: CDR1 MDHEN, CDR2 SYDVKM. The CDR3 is CASSFLVTGVKTQYF. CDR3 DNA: TGTGCCAGCAGTTTCCTGGTGACAGGGGTGAAGACCCAGTACTTC.

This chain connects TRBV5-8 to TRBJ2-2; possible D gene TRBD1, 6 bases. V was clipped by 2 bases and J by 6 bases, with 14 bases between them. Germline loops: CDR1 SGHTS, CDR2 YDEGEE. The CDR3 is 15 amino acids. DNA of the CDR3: TGTGCCAGCAGCTTCGGCAGGGGTACCCCCGGGGAGCTGTTTTTT. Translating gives CASSFGRGTPGELFF.

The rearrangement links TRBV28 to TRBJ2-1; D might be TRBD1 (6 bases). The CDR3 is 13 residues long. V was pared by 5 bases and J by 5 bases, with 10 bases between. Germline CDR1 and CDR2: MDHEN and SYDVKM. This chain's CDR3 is CASSTGSHNEQFF. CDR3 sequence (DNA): TGTGCCAGCAGTACAGGGTCACACAATGAGCAGTTCTTC.

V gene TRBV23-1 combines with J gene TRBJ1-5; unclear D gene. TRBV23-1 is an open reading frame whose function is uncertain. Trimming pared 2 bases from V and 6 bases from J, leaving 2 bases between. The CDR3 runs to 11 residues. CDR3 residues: CASSQRQPQHF. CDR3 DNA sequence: TGCGCCAGCAGTCAACGTCAGCCCCAGCATTTT.

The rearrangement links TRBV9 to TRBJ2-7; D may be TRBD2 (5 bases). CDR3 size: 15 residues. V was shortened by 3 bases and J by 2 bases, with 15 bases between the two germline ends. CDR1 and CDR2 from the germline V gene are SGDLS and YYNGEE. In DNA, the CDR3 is TGTGCCAGCAGCGCGACACGGGAACCGACCTACGAGCAGTACTTC. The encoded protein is CASSATREPTYEQYF.

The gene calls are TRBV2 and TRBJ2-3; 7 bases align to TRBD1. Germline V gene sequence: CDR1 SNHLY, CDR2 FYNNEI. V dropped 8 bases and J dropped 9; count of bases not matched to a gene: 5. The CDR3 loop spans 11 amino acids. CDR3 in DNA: TGTGCCAGCGACTGGGGACAGACGCAGTATTTT. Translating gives CASDWGQTQYF.

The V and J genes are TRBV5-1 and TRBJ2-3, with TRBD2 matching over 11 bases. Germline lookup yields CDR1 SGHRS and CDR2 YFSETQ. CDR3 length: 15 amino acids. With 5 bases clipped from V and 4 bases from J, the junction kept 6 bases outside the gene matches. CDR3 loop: CASSFSGRAADTQYF. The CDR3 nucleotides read TGCGCCAGCAGTTTTAGCGGGAGGGCCGCAGATACGCAGTATTTT.

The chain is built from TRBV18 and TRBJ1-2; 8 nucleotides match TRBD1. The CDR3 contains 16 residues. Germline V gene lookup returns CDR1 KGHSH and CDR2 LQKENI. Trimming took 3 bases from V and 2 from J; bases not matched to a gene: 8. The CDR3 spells CASSPEWDRTNYGYTF. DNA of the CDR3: TGTGCCAGCTCACCGGAATGGGACAGGACCAACTATGGCTACACCTTC.

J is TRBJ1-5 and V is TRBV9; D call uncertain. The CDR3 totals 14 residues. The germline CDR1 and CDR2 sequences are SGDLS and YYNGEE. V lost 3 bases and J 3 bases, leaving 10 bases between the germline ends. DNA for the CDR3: TGTGCCAGCAGCGCCCCAGGTTCCAATCAGCCCCAGCATTTT. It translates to CASSAPGSNQPQHF. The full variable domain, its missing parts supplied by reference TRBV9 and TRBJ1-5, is DSGVTQTPKHLITATGQRVTLRCSPRSGDLSVYWYQQSLDQGLQFLIQYYNGEERAKGNILERFSAQQFPDLHSELNLSSLELGDSALYFCASSAPGSNQPQHFGDGTRLSIL.

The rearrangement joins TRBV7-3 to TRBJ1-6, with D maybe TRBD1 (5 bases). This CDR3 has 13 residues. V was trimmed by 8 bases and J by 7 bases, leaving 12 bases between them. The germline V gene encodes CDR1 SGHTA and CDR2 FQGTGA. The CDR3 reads CASCLGANSPLHF. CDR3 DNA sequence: TGTGCCAGCTGTTTAGGGGCCAATTCACCCCTCCACTTT.

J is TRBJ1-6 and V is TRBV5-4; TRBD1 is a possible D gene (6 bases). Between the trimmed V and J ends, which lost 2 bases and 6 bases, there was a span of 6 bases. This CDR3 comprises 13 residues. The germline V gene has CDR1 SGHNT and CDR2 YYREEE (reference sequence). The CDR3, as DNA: TGTGCCAGCAGCTTACAGGGTAATTCACCCCTCCACTTT. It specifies CASSLQGNSPLHF. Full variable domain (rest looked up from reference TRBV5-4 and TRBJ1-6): ETGVTQSPTHLIKTRGQQVTLRCSSQSGHNTVSWYQQALGQGPQFIFQYYREEENGRGNFPPRFSGLQFPNYSSELNVNALELDDSALYLCASSLQGNSPLHFGNGTRLTVT.